A selection of T cell receptor beta chains follows, all from one sample in a study of CD4 T cells in relation to SARS-CoV-2 and coronaviruses. These receptors' targets are unknown. Generated by immunoSEQ multiplex PCR, the TCRdb table keeps only in-frame clones and is missing some. The data contain about 36,000 clones, around 80% of them seen just once; the ten biggest clones take up 2.5% to 3.5%. Sequencing was performed on memory CD4+ T cells from PBMCs, cultured in vitro. The receptors shown here come from an adult with COVID-19. Each CDR3 is given with its conserved first and last residue. A D gene is named only where the DNA matches it firmly. Clone size is shown for a subset of rows, as once, few, many or a class of expanded clone.

cdr3_aa: CSVYTMADTQYF
cdr3_nt: TGCAGCGTTTACACTATGGCAGATACGCAGTATTTT
d_call: .
clone_size: .
v_call: TRBV29-1
j_call: TRBJ2-3

cdr3_aa: CASSAGGGYEQYF
cdr3_nt: TGTGCCAGCAGTGCTGGGGGGGGCTACGAGCAGTACTTC
d_call: TRBD2
clone_size: .
v_call: TRBV25-1
j_call: TRBJ2-7

cdr3_aa: CASILAGGYEQYF
cdr3_nt: TGTGCCAGCATCCTAGCGGGAGGCTACGAGCAGTACTTC
d_call: TRBD2
clone_size: .
v_call: TRBV6-5
j_call: TRBJ2-7

cdr3_aa: CASSIARGGYQPQHF
cdr3_nt: TGTGCCAGTAGTATAGCCAGGGGCGGATATCAGCCCCAGCATTTT
d_call: .
clone_size: .
v_call: TRBV19
j_call: TRBJ1-5

cdr3_aa: CASSLGGTSGSGELFF
cdr3_nt: TGTGCCAGCAGTTTAGGGGGGACTAGCGGGAGCGGGGAGCTGTTTTTT
d_call: TRBD2
clone_size: .
v_call: TRBV28
j_call: TRBJ2-2

cdr3_aa: CASSQDRGSYNEQFF
cdr3_nt: TGTGCCAGCAGCCAGGACAGGGGGTCCTACAATGAGCAGTTCTTC
d_call: TRBD1
clone_size: .
v_call: TRBV7-3
j_call: TRBJ2-1

cdr3_aa: CASIDGGGLTQYF
cdr3_nt: TGTGCCAGCATCGACGGAGGGGGACTTACGCAGTATTTT
d_call: .
clone_size: .
v_call: TRBV6-5
j_call: TRBJ2-3

cdr3_aa: CASNPPFTDTQYF
cdr3_nt: TGTGCCAGCAACCCTCCCTTCACAGATACGCAGTATTTT
d_call: .
clone_size: medium-sized
v_call: TRBV2
j_call: TRBJ2-3

cdr3_aa: CASSIVGSYEQYF
cdr3_nt: TGTGCCAGTAGTATTGTCGGAAGCTACGAGCAGTACTTC
d_call: .
clone_size: .
v_call: TRBV19
j_call: TRBJ2-7

cdr3_aa: CASTRDSPFLNEQYF
cdr3_nt: TGTGCCAGCACGAGGGACAGCCCCTTCCTGAACGAGCAGTACTTC
d_call: TRBD1
clone_size: .
v_call: TRBV6-5
j_call: TRBJ2-7

cdr3_aa: CASRQGAPSSYEQYF
cdr3_nt: TGCGCCAGCAGACAGGGGGCCCCTTCCTCCTACGAGCAGTACTTC
d_call: TRBD1
clone_size: .
v_call: TRBV5-1
j_call: TRBJ2-7

cdr3_aa: CASSVGTSGNYEQYF
cdr3_nt: TGTGCCAGCAGCGTCGGTACTAGCGGGAACTACGAGCAGTACTTC
d_call: TRBD2
clone_size: .
v_call: TRBV14
j_call: TRBJ2-7

cdr3_aa: CASSLGQGAYEQYF
cdr3_nt: TGTGCCAGCAGCCTCGGACAGGGGGCTTACGAGCAGTACTTC
d_call: TRBD1
clone_size: .
v_call: TRBV7-9
j_call: TRBJ2-7

cdr3_aa: CATSDLSSARANEQFF
cdr3_nt: TGTGCCACCAGTGATTTGTCGTCGGCCAGGGCCAATGAGCAGTTCTTC
d_call: .
clone_size: .
v_call: TRBV24-1
j_call: TRBJ2-1

cdr3_aa: CASRKQGLGDTEAFF
cdr3_nt: TGTGCCAGCAGGAAACAAGGGCTGGGGGACACTGAAGCTTTCTTT
d_call: .
clone_size: .
v_call: TRBV2
j_call: TRBJ1-1

cdr3_aa: CASSLSHANTEAFF
cdr3_nt: TGTGCCAGCAGCCTGTCACACGCGAACACTGAAGCTTTCTTT
d_call: .
clone_size: once
v_call: TRBV5-8
j_call: TRBJ1-1

cdr3_aa: CASSPAGDSGNTIYF
cdr3_nt: TGTGCCAGCTCACCAGCCGGAGACTCTGGAAACACCATATATTTT
d_call: .
clone_size: once
v_call: TRBV18
j_call: TRBJ1-3

cdr3_aa: CASSFGLAESMYF
cdr3_nt: TGTGCCAGCAGTTTTGGACTAGCGGAAAGCATGTACTTC
d_call: TRBD2
clone_size: .
v_call: TRBV12-3/TRBV12-4
j_call: TRBJ2-7

cdr3_aa: CASSTDPSSYNEQFF
cdr3_nt: TGTGCCAGCAGCACGGACCCGAGCTCCTACAATGAGCAGTTCTTC
d_call: .
clone_size: .
v_call: TRBV9
j_call: TRBJ2-1

cdr3_aa: CAWSYKRDWNEQFF
cdr3_nt: TGTGCCTGGAGTTACAAGCGGGATTGGAATGAGCAGTTCTTC
d_call: TRBD2
clone_size: .
v_call: TRBV30
j_call: TRBJ2-1

cdr3_aa: CASSLGQSNNSPLHF
cdr3_nt: TGTGCCAGCTCACTGGGACAGAGTAATAATTCACCCCTCCACTTT
d_call: TRBD1
clone_size: .
v_call: TRBV18
j_call: TRBJ1-6

cdr3_aa: CASRKDSSTNQPQHF
cdr3_nt: TGTGCCAGCAGAAAGGACAGCTCGACCAATCAGCCCCAGCATTTT
d_call: .
clone_size: .
v_call: TRBV2
j_call: TRBJ1-5

cdr3_aa: CASSRTRSGNTIYF
cdr3_nt: TGTGCCAGCAGCCGCACCAGGTCTGGAAACACCATATATTTT
d_call: .
clone_size: .
v_call: TRBV14
j_call: TRBJ1-3

cdr3_aa: CASSFGRGSYEQYF
cdr3_nt: TGTGCCAGCAGCTTTGGCAGGGGATCCTACGAGCAGTACTTC
d_call: .
clone_size: .
v_call: TRBV7-2
j_call: TRBJ2-7

cdr3_aa: CSVAAELAREQYF
cdr3_nt: TGCAGCGTTGCGGCGGAGCTCGCGCGTGAGCAGTACTTC
d_call: .
clone_size: .
v_call: TRBV29-1
j_call: TRBJ2-7

cdr3_aa: CAAGQGVVNYGYTF
cdr3_nt: TGTGCCGCCGGACAGGGGGTCGTTAACTATGGCTACACCTTC
d_call: TRBD1
clone_size: .
v_call: TRBV6-5
j_call: TRBJ1-2

cdr3_aa: CASSLLTEGNNEQFF
cdr3_nt: TGTGCCAGCAGCTTGCTAACAGAAGGGAACAATGAGCAGTTCTTC
d_call: .
clone_size: .
v_call: TRBV5-4
j_call: TRBJ2-1

cdr3_aa: CASSRSDRDQPQHF
cdr3_nt: TGTGCCAGCAGTAGATCAGACAGGGATCAGCCCCAGCATTTT
d_call: TRBD1
clone_size: .
v_call: TRBV28
j_call: TRBJ1-5

cdr3_aa: CATSDPVTGYTF
cdr3_nt: TGTGCCACCAGTGATCCGGTTACCGGCTACACCTTC
d_call: .
clone_size: once
v_call: TRBV24-1
j_call: TRBJ1-2

cdr3_aa: CASSYSSEQSTDTQYF
cdr3_nt: TGTGCCAGCAGTTACTCTAGCGAGCAGAGCACAGATACGCAGTATTTT
d_call: .
clone_size: once
v_call: TRBV6-5
j_call: TRBJ2-3

cdr3_aa: CASGGGTANEKLFF
cdr3_nt: TGTGCCAGTGGGGGGGGGACGGCTAATGAAAAACTGTTTTTT
d_call: .
clone_size: .
v_call: TRBV28
j_call: TRBJ1-4

cdr3_aa: CASSLVSSQGKNIQYF
cdr3_nt: TGTGCCAGCAGTTTAGTAAGCAGTCAGGGCAAAAACATTCAGTACTTC
d_call: .
clone_size: .
v_call: TRBV27
j_call: TRBJ2-4

cdr3_aa: CASRGGPSTDTQYF
cdr3_nt: TGCGCCAGCAGGGGTGGACCAAGCACAGATACGCAGTATTTT
d_call: .
clone_size: .
v_call: TRBV5-1
j_call: TRBJ2-3

cdr3_aa: CASSYPLREGRTGELFF
cdr3_nt: TGTGCCAGCAGTTACCCCCTCCGGGAGGGCCGCACCGGGGAGCTGTTTTTT
d_call: TRBD2
clone_size: few
v_call: TRBV28
j_call: TRBJ2-2

cdr3_aa: CASSFVGGRADTQYF
cdr3_nt: TGTGCCAGCAGTTTCGTGGGCGGTCGGGCAGATACGCAGTATTTT
d_call: .
clone_size: once
v_call: TRBV28
j_call: TRBJ2-3

cdr3_aa: CATSDPWTSGRDNEQFF
cdr3_nt: TGTGCCACCAGTGATCCATGGACTAGCGGGAGGGACAATGAGCAGTTCTTC
d_call: TRBD2
clone_size: .
v_call: TRBV24-1
j_call: TRBJ2-1

cdr3_aa: CASSSRGAPLPSEQYF
cdr3_nt: TGCGCCAGCAGCTCTAGAGGCGCGCCCCTGCCGAGCGAGCAGTACTTC
d_call: .
clone_size: .
v_call: TRBV5-1
j_call: TRBJ2-7

cdr3_aa: CASSLDQTYEQYF
cdr3_nt: TGTGCCAGCAGCTTGGATCAGACCTACGAGCAGTACTTC
d_call: .
clone_size: .
v_call: TRBV5-8
j_call: TRBJ2-7

cdr3_aa: CASSQETGRSSYEQYF
cdr3_nt: TGTGCCAGCAGCCAAGAGACGGGGAGAAGCTCCTACGAGCAGTACTTC
d_call: .
clone_size: once
v_call: TRBV4-2
j_call: TRBJ2-7

cdr3_aa: CASRLGTYGYTF
cdr3_nt: TGTGCCAGCAGACTCGGGACCTATGGCTACACCTTC
d_call: .
clone_size: few
v_call: TRBV28
j_call: TRBJ1-2

cdr3_aa: CASSSGMTRNTGELFF
cdr3_nt: TGTGCCAGCAGCTCCGGCATGACCAGGAACACCGGGGAGCTGTTTTTT
d_call: .
clone_size: .
v_call: TRBV7-3
j_call: TRBJ2-2

cdr3_aa: CASSESGQGAGELFF
cdr3_nt: TGTGCCAGCAGTGAAAGTGGACAGGGGGCCGGGGAGCTGTTTTTT
d_call: TRBD1
clone_size: .
v_call: TRBV2
j_call: TRBJ2-2

cdr3_aa: CATRNAAGAGGQPQHF
cdr3_nt: TGTGCCACCAGGAACGCGGCCGGGGCAGGAGGTCAGCCCCAGCATTTT
d_call: .
clone_size: few
v_call: TRBV15
j_call: TRBJ1-5

cdr3_aa: CASSQGTLGEQYF
cdr3_nt: TGTGCCAGCAGCCAAGGGACTCTGGGGGAGCAGTACTTC
d_call: .
clone_size: .
v_call: TRBV3-1/TRBV3-2
j_call: TRBJ2-7

cdr3_aa: CASSLATGNSGANVLTF
cdr3_nt: TGTGCCAGCAGCTTGGCTACAGGAAACTCTGGGGCCAACGTCCTGACTTTC
d_call: .
clone_size: .
v_call: TRBV5-5
j_call: TRBJ2-6

cdr3_aa: CASSSRRGLEAFF
cdr3_nt: TGTGCCAGCTCAAGCCGTCGGGGGCTTGAAGCTTTCTTT
d_call: .
clone_size: few
v_call: TRBV18
j_call: TRBJ1-1